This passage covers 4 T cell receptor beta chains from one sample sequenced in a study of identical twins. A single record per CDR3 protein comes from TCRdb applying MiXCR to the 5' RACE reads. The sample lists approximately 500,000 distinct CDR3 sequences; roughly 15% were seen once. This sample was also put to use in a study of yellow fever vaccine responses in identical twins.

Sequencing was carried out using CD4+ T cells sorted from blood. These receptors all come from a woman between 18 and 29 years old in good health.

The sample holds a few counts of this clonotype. This CDR3 is CASSQGPNQRETQYF. The CDR3 nucleotides are TGTGCCAGCAGCCAAGGTCCTAACCAGAGGGAGACCCAGTACTTC. The chain carries TRBV3-1 and TRBJ2-5; no clear D. Germline CDR1 reads LGHDT; CDR2 reads YNNKEL (reference sequence). With 1 base removed from V and 5 bases from J, the gap between germline ends came to 14 bases. The CDR3 has 15 amino acids.

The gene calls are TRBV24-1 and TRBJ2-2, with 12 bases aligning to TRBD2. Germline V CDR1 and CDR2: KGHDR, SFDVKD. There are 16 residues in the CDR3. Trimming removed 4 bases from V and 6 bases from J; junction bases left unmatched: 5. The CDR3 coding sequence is TGTGCCACCAGTGACGCCCGACTAGCGGGAGCCGGGGAGCTGTTTTTT. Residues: CATSDARLAGAGELFF.

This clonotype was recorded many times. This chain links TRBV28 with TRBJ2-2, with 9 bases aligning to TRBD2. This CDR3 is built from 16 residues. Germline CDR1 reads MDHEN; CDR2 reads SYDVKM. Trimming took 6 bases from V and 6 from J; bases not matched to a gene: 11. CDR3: CASRPGPLAGSGELFF. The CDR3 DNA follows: TGTGCCAGCAGACCTGGACCTCTAGCGGGATCCGGGGAGCTGTTTTTT.

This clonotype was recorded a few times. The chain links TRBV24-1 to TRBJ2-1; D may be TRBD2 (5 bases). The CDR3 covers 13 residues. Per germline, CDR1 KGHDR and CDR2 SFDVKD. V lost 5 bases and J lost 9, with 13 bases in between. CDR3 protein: CATSVGGGREQFF. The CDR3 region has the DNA TGTGCCACCAGTGTTGGCGGAGGTCGTGAGCAGTTCTTC.